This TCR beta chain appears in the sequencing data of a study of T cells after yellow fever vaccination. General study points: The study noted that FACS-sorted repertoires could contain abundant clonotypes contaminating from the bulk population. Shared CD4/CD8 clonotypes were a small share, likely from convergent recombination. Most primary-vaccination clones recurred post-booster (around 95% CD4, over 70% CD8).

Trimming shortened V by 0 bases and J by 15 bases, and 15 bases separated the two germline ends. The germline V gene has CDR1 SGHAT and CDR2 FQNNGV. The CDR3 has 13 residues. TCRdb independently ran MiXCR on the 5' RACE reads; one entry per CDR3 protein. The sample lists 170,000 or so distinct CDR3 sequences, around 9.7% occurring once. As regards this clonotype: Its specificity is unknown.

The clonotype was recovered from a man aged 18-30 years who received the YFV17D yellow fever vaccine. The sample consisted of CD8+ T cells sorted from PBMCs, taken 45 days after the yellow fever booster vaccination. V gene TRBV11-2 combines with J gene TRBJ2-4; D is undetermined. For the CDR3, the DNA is TGTGCCAGCAGCTTAGATTTGGGTCGGCCGGGGTACTTC. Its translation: CASSLDLGRPGYF.